A selection of T cell receptor beta chains follows, all from one sample in a study of shared clonotypes between healthy human individuals. Method: immunoSEQ multiplex PCR; TCRdb's copy keeps in-frame clones and lacks some. Of roughly 110,000 clones detected, 68% appear once; the ten largest clones hold 24%. The material sequenced was memory CD8+ T cells sorted from blood. The origin of the receptors is a woman aged 25 to 39 in good health. Both conserved end residues are part of each CDR3. A D gene is named only where the DNA matches it firmly. Clone size is not always given. Where it is, it says once, few, many or a class for expanded clones.

>TRBJ1-2|.|TRBV5-1|.
TGCGCCAGCAGCTTTGCGACAGCTACTCCGGGGTATGGCTACACCTTC
CASSFATATPGYGYTF
>TRBJ2-5|.|TRBV5-1|.
TGCGCCAGCAGCTTGGCAGGGGAGGAGCAGTACTTC
CASSLAGEEQYF
>TRBJ2-1|.|TRBV28|TRBD2
TGTGCCAGCACAAGGGATGGACTAGCAGCATACAATGAGCAGTTCTTC
CASTRDGLAAYNEQFF
>TRBJ2-1|.|TRBV7-2|TRBD2
TGTGCCAGCAGCTTAGCGCTGGGACTAGTCTCCTACAATGAGCAGTTCTTC
CASSLALGLVSYNEQFF
>TRBJ2-7|.|TRBV9|TRBD2
TGTGCCAGCAGCCCGGGACTAGCGGGAGAAAGGCAGTACTTC
CASSPGLAGERQYF
>TRBJ2-1|.|TRBV6-1|TRBD2
TGTGCCAGCAGTGTGGACAAATCTAGCGGGTTTAAGCAGTTCTTC
CASSVDKSSGFKQFF
>TRBJ1-4|few|TRBV2|TRBD1
TGTGCCAGCAGTGTTGGGACAGGAAATGAAAAACTGTTTTTT
CASSVGTGNEKLFF
>TRBJ2-7|once|TRBV6-1|.
TGTGCCAGCAGTGAGAGAAGGACCCCCAATTTCCTCGAGCAGTACTTC
CASSERRTPNFLEQYF
>TRBJ2-7|.|TRBV20-1|.
TGCAGTGCCCTTGCCTTCGAGCAGTACTTC
CSALAFEQYF
>TRBJ2-2|.|TRBV7-9|.
TGTGCCAGCAGCTTACCGAGGATAGAGTCACTCGGGGAGCTGTTTTTT
CASSLPRIESLGELFF
>TRBJ2-7|many|TRBV7-9|.
TGTGCCAGCAGCCCAGGCAACTCCTACGAGCAGTACTTC
CASSPGNSYEQYF
>TRBJ2-7|once|TRBV5-6|.
TGTGCCAGCAGCGCCCCTCAAGGGGAATCTTCCTACGAGCAGTACTTC
CASSAPQGESSYEQYF
>TRBJ2-7|once|TRBV7-6|.
TGTGCCAGCAGCTTGTTGACTGACTACGAGCAGTACTTC
CASSLLTDYEQYF
>TRBJ2-7|.|TRBV10-3|TRBD2
TGTGCCATCAGTGTCGGACTAGCGGGGGCCTACGAGCAGTACTTC
CAISVGLAGAYEQYF
>TRBJ1-1|.|TRBV4-1|.
TGCGCCAGCAGCCAAGGGCCCCGTTTAATGAACACTGAAGCTTTCTTT
CASSQGPRLMNTEAFF
>TRBJ1-1|once|TRBV16|TRBD1
TGTGCCAGCAGAGATCCGGGACAGGGGTTTACTGAAGCTTTCTTT
CASRDPGQGFTEAFF
>TRBJ2-7|.|TRBV5-1|TRBD1
TGCGCCAGCAGCCAGAGACAGGGGGTCGGAGGGTATTCGTACGAGCAGTACTTC
CASSQRQGVGGYSYEQYF
>TRBJ1-2|.|TRBV10-3|TRBD1
TGTGCCATCAGACCGGGACAGGGGTCGAGTTATGGCTACACCTTC
CAIRPGQGSSYGYTF
>TRBJ1-5|.|TRBV13|.
TGTGCCAGCAGCGGAGGAGGCAATCAGCCCCAGCATTTT
CASSGGGNQPQHF
>TRBJ2-3|.|TRBV15|.
TGTGCCACCAGCAGAGTTTTCGGTAGCACAGATACGCAGTATTTT
CATSRVFGSTDTQYF
>TRBJ2-5|.|TRBV5-1|TRBD1
TGCGCCAGCAGCTTGGGGACAGGGAGCGATGAGACCCAGTACTTC
CASSLGTGSDETQYF
>TRBJ1-1|.|TRBV7-9|.
TGTGCCAGCAGCTTAAGGGACAAGGGGATAGAAGCTTTCTTT
CASSLRDKGIEAFF
>TRBJ1-5|many|TRBV7-9|.
TGTGCCAGCAGCTTATATGGTAATAGCAATCAGCCCCAGCATTTT
CASSLYGNSNQPQHF
>TRBJ2-1|.|TRBV10-3|.
TGTGCCATCAGTGAGGGTTCGGAGCACCAGTTCTTC
CAISEGSEHQFF
>TRBJ1-1|few|TRBV10-3|.
TGTGCCATCAGGCAACAGGGAACAATTGAAGCTTTCTTT
CAIRQQGTIEAFF
>TRBJ1-5|few|TRBV2|TRBD1
TGTGCCAGCAGTGAAGAGGGACAGGGTCAACAGCCCCAGCATTTT
CASSEEGQGQQPQHF
>TRBJ2-2|once|TRBV7-9|TRBD2
TGTGCCAGCAGCTTAGGGCGGACTAGCGGGATTCGTAACACCGGGGAGCTGTTTTTT
CASSLGRTSGIRNTGELFF
>TRBJ2-7|.|TRBV5-1|TRBD2
TGCGCCAGCAGCCTGGTGGGACTAGCGGGAGGCCCTGGACGGGAGCAGTACTTC
CASSLVGLAGGPGREQYF
>TRBJ2-5|.|TRBV11-2|.
TGTGCCAGCAGCTTAGCCCAAGAGACCCAGTACTTC
CASSLAQETQYF
>TRBJ1-1|.|TRBV5-1|.
TGCGCCAGCAGCTTGGAGTGGGGTGAGGTCACTGAAGCTTTCTTT
CASSLEWGEVTEAFF
>TRBJ1-3|.|TRBV9|.
TGTGCCAGCAGCGTAGGGGGACTTACTGGAAACACCATATATTTT
CASSVGGLTGNTIYF
>TRBJ1-2|.|TRBV7-2|.
TGTGCCAGCAGCTTAACCCCACCGGGACCCATGGAGGGCTACACCTTC
CASSLTPPGPMEGYTF
>TRBJ2-5|.|TRBV5-1|.
TGCGCCAGCAGCCCCGAATGGGGTGAGACCCAGTACTTC
CASSPEWGETQYF
>TRBJ2-1|few|TRBV25-1|.
TGTGCCAGCAGTGAAGAGGACGGTTACAATGAGCAGTTCTTC
CASSEEDGYNEQFF
>TRBJ2-1|many|TRBV6-5|.
TGTGCCAGCAGTTACTCGCCCGATAGCAGCAATGAGCAGTTCTTC
CASSYSPDSSNEQFF
>TRBJ2-5|.|TRBV10-3|.
TGTGCCATCAGTGACTCGGGGGGCAGGGAGTTTGGGACCCAGTACTTC
CAISDSGGREFGTQYF
>TRBJ2-1|few|TRBV25-1|TRBD2
TGTGCCAGCAGTGAGGCTAGCCCGGGAGGGGAACGAGGCAATGAGCAGTTCTTC
CASSEASPGGERGNEQFF